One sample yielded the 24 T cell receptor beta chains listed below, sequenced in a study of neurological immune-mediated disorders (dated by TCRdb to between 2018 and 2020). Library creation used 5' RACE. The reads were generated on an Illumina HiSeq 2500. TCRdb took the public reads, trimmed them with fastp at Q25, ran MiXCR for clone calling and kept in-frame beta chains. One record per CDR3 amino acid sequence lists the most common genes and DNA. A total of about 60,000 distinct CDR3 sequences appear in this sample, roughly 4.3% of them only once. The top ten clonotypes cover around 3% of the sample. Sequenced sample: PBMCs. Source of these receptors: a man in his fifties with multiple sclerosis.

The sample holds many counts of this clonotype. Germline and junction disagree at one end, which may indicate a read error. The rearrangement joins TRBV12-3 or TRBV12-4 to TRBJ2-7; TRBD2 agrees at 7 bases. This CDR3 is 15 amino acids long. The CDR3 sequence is CASGLGRERWYEQYF. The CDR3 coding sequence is TGTGCCAGCGGTTTGGGGCGGGAGAGGTGGTACGAGCAGTACTTC.

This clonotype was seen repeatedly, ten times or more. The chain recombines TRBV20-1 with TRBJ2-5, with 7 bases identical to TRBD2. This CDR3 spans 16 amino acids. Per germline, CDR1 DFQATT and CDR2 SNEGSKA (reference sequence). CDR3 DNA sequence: TGCAGCGTCGACCCTTCGGGGGGAGGGGCACAAGAGACCCAGTACTTC. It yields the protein CSVDPSGGGAQETQYF.

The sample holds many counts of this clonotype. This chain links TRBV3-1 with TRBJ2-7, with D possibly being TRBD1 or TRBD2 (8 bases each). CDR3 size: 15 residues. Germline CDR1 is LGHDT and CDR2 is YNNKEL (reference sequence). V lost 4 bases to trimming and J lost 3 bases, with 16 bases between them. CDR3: CASSPAGDRSYEQYF. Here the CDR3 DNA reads TGTGCCAGCAGCCCAGCGGGGGACAGGAGCTACGAGCAGTACTTC.

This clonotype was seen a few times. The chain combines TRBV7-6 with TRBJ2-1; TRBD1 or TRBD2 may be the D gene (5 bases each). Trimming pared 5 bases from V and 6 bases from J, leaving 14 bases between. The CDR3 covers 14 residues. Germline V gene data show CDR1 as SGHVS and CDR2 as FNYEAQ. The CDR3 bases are TGTGCCAGCAGCCAGAGGGGCGGATTCAATGAGCAGTTCTTC. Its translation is CASSQRGGFNEQFF.

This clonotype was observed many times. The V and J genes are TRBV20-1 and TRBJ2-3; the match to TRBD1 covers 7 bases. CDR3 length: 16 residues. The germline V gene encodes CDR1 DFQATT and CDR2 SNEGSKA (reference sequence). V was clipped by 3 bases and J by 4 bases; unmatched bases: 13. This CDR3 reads CSARPRGTVWSDTQYF. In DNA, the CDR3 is TGCAGTGCTAGGCCGAGGGGGACAGTTTGGTCAGATACGCAGTATTTT.

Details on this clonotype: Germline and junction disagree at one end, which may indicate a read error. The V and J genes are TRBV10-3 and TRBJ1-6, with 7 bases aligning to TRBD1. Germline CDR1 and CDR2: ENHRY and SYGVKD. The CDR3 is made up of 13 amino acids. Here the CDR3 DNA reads TGTGCCATCACCGGGACAGATAATTCACCCCTCAACTTT. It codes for CAITGTDNSPLNF.

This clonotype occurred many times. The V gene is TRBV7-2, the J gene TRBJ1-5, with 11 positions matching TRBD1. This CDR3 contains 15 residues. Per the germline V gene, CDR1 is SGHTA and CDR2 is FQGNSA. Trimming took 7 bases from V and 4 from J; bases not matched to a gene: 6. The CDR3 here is CASTWGQGGNQPQHF. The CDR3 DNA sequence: TGTGCCAGCACCTGGGGACAGGGGGGAAATCAGCCCCAGCATTTT.

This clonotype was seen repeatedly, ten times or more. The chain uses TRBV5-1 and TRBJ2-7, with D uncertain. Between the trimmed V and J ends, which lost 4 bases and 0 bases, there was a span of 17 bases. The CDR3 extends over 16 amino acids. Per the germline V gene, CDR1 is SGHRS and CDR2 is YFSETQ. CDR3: CASSPSRDGYSYEQYF. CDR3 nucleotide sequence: TGCGCCAGCAGCCCTAGTCGAGACGGGTACTCCTACGAGCAGTACTTC.

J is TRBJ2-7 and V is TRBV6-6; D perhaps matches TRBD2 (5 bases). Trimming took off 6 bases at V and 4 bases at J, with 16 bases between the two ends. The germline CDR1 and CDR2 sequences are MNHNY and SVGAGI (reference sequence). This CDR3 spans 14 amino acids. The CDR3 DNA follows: TGTGCCAGCAGACCCTCCGGGGATTCGTACGAGCAGTACTTC. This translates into CASRPSGDSYEQYF.

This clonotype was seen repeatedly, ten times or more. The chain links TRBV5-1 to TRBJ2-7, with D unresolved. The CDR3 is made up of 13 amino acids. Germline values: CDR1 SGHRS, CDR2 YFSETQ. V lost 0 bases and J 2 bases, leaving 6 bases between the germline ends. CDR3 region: CASSLDGTYEQYF. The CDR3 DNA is TGCGCCAGCAGCTTGGACGGAACCTACGAGCAGTACTTC.

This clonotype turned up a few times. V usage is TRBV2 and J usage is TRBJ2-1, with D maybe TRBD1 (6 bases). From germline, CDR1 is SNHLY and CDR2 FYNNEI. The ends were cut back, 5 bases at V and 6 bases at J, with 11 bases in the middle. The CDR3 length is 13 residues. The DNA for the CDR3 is TGTGCCAGCAGTTTACAGGGTACCAATGAGCAGTTCTTC. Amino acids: CASSLQGTNEQFF. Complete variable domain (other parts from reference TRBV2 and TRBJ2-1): EPEVTQTPSHQVTQMGQEVILRCVPISNHLYFYWYRQILGQKVEFLVSFYNNEISEKSEIFDDQFSVERPDGSNFTLKIRSTKLEDSAMYFCASSLQGTNEQFFGPGTRLTVL.

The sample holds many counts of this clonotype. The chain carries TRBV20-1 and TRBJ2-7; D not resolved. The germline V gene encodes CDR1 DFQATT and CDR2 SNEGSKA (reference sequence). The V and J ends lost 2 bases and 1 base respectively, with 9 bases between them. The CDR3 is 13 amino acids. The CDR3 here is CSARLRGSYEQYF. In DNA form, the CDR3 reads TGCAGTGCTAGACTTAGAGGTTCCTACGAGCAGTACTTC.

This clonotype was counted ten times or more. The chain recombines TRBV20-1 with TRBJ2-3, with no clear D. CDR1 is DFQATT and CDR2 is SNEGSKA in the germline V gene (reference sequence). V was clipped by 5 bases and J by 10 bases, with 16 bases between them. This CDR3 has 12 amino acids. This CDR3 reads CSAHHAGWPQYF. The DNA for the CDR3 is TGCAGTGCTCATCACGCTGGTTGGCCGCAGTATTTT.

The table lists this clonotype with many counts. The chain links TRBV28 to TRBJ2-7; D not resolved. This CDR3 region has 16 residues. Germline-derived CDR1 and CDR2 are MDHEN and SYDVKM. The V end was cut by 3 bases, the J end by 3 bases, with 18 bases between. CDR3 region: CASSFQTGRGDYEQYF. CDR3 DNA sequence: TGTGCCAGCAGTTTCCAAACTGGAAGAGGCGACTACGAGCAGTACTTC.

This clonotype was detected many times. The CDR3 nucleotides read TGTGCCAGCAGTTCGTACGAGTGGACTGAAGCTTTCTTT. It yields the protein CASSSYEWTEAFF. The gene calls are TRBV6-6 and TRBJ1-1; unclear D gene. Germline-derived CDR1 and CDR2 are MNHNY and SVGAGI (reference sequence). The CDR3 contains 13 residues. The V and J ends lost 4 bases and 5 bases respectively, with 11 bases between them.

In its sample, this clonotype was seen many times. CDR3 in amino acids: CATMGGANTGELFF. The CDR3 DNA follows: TGTGCCACCATGGGCGGGGCGAACACCGGGGAGCTGTTTTTT. V and J are TRBV24-1 and TRBJ2-2, with a tentative D call TRBD2 (6 bases). The V gene lost 8 bases and the J gene lost 0 bases, with 9 bases spanning the gap. There are 14 residues in the CDR3. Germline values: CDR1 KGHDR, CDR2 SFDVKD.

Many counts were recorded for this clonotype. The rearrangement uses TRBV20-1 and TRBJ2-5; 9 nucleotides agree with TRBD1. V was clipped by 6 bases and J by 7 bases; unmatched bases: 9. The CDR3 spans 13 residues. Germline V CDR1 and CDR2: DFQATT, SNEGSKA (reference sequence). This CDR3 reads CSAHGTGLGTQYF. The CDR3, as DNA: TGCAGTGCACACGGGACAGGGTTGGGGACCCAGTACTTC.

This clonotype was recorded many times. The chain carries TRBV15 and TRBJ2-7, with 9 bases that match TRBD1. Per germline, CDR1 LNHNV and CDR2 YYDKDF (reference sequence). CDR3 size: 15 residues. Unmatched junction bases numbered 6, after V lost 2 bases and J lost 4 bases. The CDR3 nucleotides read TGTGCCACCAGCAGAATACGACAGGGGGGGTACGAGCAGTACTTC. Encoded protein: CATSRIRQGGYEQYF. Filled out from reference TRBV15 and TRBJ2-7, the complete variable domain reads DAMVIQNPRYQVTQFGKPVTLSCSQTLNHNVMYWYQQKSSQAPKLLFHYYDKDFNNEADTPDNFQSRRPNTSFCFLDIRSPGLGDTAMYLCATSRIRQGGYEQYFGPGTRLTVT.

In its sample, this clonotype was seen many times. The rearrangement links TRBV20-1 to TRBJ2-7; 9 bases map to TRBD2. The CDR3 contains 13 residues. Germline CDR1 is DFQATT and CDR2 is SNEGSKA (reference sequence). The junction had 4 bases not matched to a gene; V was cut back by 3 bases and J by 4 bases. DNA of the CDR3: TGCAGTGCTAGGGGTAGCGGGAGTTACGAGCAGTACTTC. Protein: CSARGSGSYEQYF.

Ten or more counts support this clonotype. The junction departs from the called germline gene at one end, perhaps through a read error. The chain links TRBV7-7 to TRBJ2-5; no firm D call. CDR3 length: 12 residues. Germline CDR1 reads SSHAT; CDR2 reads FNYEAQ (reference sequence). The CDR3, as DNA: TGTGCTAGCAGCTCTCCCCAAGGAGACCAGTACTTC. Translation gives CASSSPQGDQYF.

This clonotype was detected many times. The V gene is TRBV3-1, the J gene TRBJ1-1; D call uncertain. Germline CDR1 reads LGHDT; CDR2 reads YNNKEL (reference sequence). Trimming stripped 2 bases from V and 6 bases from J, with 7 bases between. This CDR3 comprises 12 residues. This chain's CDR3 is CASSQNWAEAFF. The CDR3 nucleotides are TGTGCCAGCAGCCAAAATTGGGCTGAAGCTTTCTTT.

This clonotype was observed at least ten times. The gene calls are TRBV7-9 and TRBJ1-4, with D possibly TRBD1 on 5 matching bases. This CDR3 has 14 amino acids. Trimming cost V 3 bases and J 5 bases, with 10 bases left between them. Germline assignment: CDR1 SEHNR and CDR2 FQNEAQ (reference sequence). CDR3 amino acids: CASSFDSRNEKLFF. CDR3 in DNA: TGTGCCAGCAGCTTCGACAGCCGGAATGAAAAACTGTTTTTT.

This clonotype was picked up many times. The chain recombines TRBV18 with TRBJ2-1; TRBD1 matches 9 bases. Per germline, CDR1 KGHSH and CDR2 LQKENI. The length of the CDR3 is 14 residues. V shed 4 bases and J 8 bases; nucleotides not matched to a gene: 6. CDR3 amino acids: CASSRQGGVDEQFF. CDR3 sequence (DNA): TGTGCCAGCTCACGACAGGGGGGAGTGGATGAGCAGTTCTTC. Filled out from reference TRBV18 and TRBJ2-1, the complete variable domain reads NAGVMQNPRHLVRRRGQEARLRCSPMKGHSHVYWYRQLPEEGLKFMVYLQKENIIDESGMPKERFSAEFPKEGPSILRIQQVVRGDSAAYFCASSRQGGVDEQFFGPGTRLTVL.

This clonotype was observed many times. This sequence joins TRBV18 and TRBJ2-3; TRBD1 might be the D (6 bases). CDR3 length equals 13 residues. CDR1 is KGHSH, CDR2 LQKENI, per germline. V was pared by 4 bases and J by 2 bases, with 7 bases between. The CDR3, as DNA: TGTGCCAGCTCACGGGACACCACAGATACGCAGTATTTT. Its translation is CASSRDTTDTQYF.